This note documents a single T cell receptor beta chain sequence. Its matching antigen is unknown. In the PCR, 60 Vbeta and 13 Jbeta primers were used. Assay: immunoSEQ multiplex PCR; the TCRdb copy retains only in-frame clones and omits some. Found here are over 100,000 clones, around 73% of them singletons; the top ten hold 1.4% to 1.5%. Between the trimmed V and J ends, which lost 7 bases and 7 bases, there was a span of 10 bases. Germline V lookup: CDR1 KGHSH, CDR2 LQKENI. This CDR3 has 11 residues. This specimen comes from a study of cytomegalovirus exposure and HLA in healthy donors. Study as a whole: From HLA-typed donors, an early data release held 70 million to 100 million unique TCRs. Clustering assigned approximately 79% of the roughly 380 genotyped donors to the Caucasian-associated ancestry cluster.

Study findings and constraints: In an earlier analysis, in fewer than 700 donors, most V segments appeared productive either ~87% or ~30% of the time.

Sequenced: PBMCs. The receptor was derived from a female donor in good health and CMV-seronegative. This chain uses TRBV18 with TRBJ1-1; D is perhaps TRBD1 (6 bases). The CDR3 spells CASCEGVEAFF. As DNA, the CDR3 is TGTGCCAGCTGTGAGGGGGTTGAAGCTTTCTTT.